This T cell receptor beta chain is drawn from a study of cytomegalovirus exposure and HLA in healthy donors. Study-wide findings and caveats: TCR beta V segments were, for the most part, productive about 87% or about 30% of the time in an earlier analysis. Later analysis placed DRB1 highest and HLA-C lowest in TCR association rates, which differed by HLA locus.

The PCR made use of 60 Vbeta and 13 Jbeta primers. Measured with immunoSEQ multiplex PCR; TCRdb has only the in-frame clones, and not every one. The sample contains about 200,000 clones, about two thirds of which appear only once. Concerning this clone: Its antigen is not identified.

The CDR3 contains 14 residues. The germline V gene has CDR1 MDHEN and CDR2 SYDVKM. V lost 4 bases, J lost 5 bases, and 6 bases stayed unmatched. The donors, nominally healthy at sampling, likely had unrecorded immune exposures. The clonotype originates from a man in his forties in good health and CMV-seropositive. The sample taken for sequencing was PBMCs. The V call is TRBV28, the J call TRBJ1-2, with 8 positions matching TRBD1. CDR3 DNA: TGTGCCAGCAGTTCCGGACAGGGTGGTTATGGCTACACCTTC. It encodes CASSSGQGGYGYTF.